This entry features one T cell receptor (beta chain) sequence. The antigen is unknown. The investigators reverse transcribed all of the isolated RNA, so they sequenced expressed TCRB transcripts. Only in-frame clones appear in the TCRdb table, and some are missing; sequencing was by immunoSEQ multiplex PCR. The data hold about 160,000 clones, with over 55% observed a single time. The V end was cut by 3 bases, the J end by 0 bases, with 12 bases between. The V gene's germline CDR1 is MGHDK and CDR2 SYGVNS. The CDR3 totals 15 residues. This entry comes from a study of beta chain features in type 1 diabetes. The wider study: Age, gender and cell yields were similar between patients and healthy donors. Overall study findings and caveats: TCRB CDR3s were moderately but significantly shorter in Type 1 diabetes patients in all four CD4+ subsets.

The chain employs TRBV25-1 and TRBJ2-7, with D possibly being TRBD2 (5 bases). The receptor's source is a man aged 25 to 40 with type 1 diabetes. The sequenced sample was naive CD4+ T cells from blood. This chain's CDR3 is CASSDPRGNSYEQYF. In nucleotides, the CDR3 is TGTGCCAGCAGTGACCCCCGGGGTAACTCCTACGAGCAGTACTTC.